What follows are 4 T cell receptor beta chains derived from one specimen sequenced in a study of shared clonotypes between healthy human individuals. TCRdb's table, derived via immunoSEQ multiplex PCR, lists solely in-frame clones and lacks some. The sample lists approximately 1.4 million clones, 98% occurring once. The specimen was naive CD4+ T cells sorted from blood. Sample subset: CD45RA+ positively selected. The receptors here all came from a man aged 25-45 years in good health.

In nucleotides, the CDR3 is TGTGCCAGCAGCGTATCAGTAGGGGGTGGTGTCCAAGAGACCCAGTACTTC. This sequence encodes CASSVSVGGGVQETQYF. This sequence joins TRBV9 and TRBJ2-5, with D possibly matching TRBD1 (6 bases). Trimming removed 1 base from V and 1 base from J, with 17 bases in between. Germline lookup yields CDR1 SGDLS and CDR2 YYNGEE. The CDR3 is made up of 17 amino acids.

J is TRBJ1-5 and V is TRBV6-5; D not resolved. CDR3 length: 15 amino acids. V dropped 0 bases and J dropped 1 base, with 7 bases sitting between them. The germline V gene encodes CDR1 MNHEY and CDR2 SVGAGI. The chain's CDR3 is CASSYSRASNQPQHF. The CDR3 nucleotides read TGTGCCAGCAGTTACTCGAGGGCGAGCAATCAGCCCCAGCATTTT.

This clone appeared a single time. The V and J genes are TRBV19 and TRBJ2-3; 7 bases align to TRBD1. CDR3 length: 13 residues. CDR1 is LNHDA and CDR2 is SQIVND in the germline V gene (reference sequence). V trimming: 6 bases; J trimming: 10 bases; junction bases outside the gene matches: 10. The chain's CDR3 is CASSVTGVFAQYF. In DNA, the CDR3 is TGTGCCAGTAGCGTCACAGGGGTTTTTGCGCAGTATTTT.

This CDR3 reads CASTRTAPNYGYTF. CDR3 nucleotide sequence: TGTGCCAGTACCCGGACTGCACCTAACTATGGCTACACCTTC. J is TRBJ1-2 and V is TRBV19; no definite D call. Trimming pared 7 bases from V and 0 bases from J, leaving 12 bases between. This CDR3 has 14 residues. Germline V gives CDR1 LNHDA, CDR2 SQIVND (reference sequence).